The 27 T cell receptor beta chains given below trace back to one sample, sequenced in a study of T cells in Graves' hyperthyroidism and ophthalmopathy. RNA transcripts provided the source from which TCR beta CDR3 regions were amplified. When the TCR CDR3 underwent first-round RT-PCR, the HTBI primer set was used. TCRdb independently ran MiXCR on the multiplex PCR reads; one entry per CDR3 protein. Altogether a few hundred thousand distinct CDR3 sequences are present, under 25% being singletons, with the ten largest covering roughly 52%. Sequencing used blood. These receptor sequences come from a woman aged 50 to 60 with Graves' hyperthyroidism.

This clonotype was counted at least ten times. The chain couples TRBV29-1 to TRBJ1-2; a weak D match, TRBD1 (6 bases). CDR1 and CDR2 (germline): SQVTM, ANQGSEA. The CDR3 length is 13 residues. V lost 4 bases to trimming and J lost 3 bases, with 12 bases between them. The CDR3 here is CSVGNYRDYGYTF. For the CDR3, the DNA is TGCAGCGTTGGCAATTACAGGGACTATGGCTACACCTTC.

This clonotype was observed at least ten times. The chain employs TRBV11-3 and TRBJ2-7; D not certain. The CDR3 loop spans 13 amino acids. Deletions cut 4 bases from V and 1 base from J, with 8 bases between. In germline, CDR1 is SGHNT, CDR2 YENEEA. Written as DNA, the CDR3 is TGTGCCAGCAGCTCACTGGATTCCTACGAGCAGTACTTC. Protein product: CASSSLDSYEQYF.

This clonotype turned up a few times. The V and J genes are TRBV7-9 and TRBJ1-2, with D possibly matching TRBD1 (6 bases). The CDR3 is 16 amino acids. V dropped 5 bases and J dropped 4 bases, with 20 bases sitting between them. Per germline, CDR1 SEHNR and CDR2 FQNEAQ (reference sequence). CDR3 in DNA: TGTGCCAGCAGCCCACCCACACAGGGTCGTCCCTATGGCTACACCTTC. Its protein is CASSPPTQGRPYGYTF.

There are many counts of this clonotype. V usage is TRBV2 and J usage is TRBJ2-3; D remains unclear. Trimming shortened V by 4 bases and J by 4 bases, and 9 bases separated the two germline ends. The CDR3 has 13 residues. CDR1 and CDR2 from the germline V gene are SNHLY and FYNNEI. The CDR3 DNA follows: TGTGCCAGCAGTGGGCAGTACGCAGATACGCAGTATTTT. It translates to CASSGQYADTQYF.

V and J are TRBV30 and TRBJ1-1; D might be TRBD1 (5 bases). Germline V gene data show CDR1 as GTSNPN and CDR2 as SVGIG (reference sequence). CDR3 length: 13 residues. V was clipped by 4 bases and J by 3 bases, with 12 bases between them. The CDR3 nucleotides read TGTGCCTGGACAGGGAGAATGGACACTGAAGCTTTCTTT. It is translated as CAWTGRMDTEAFF.

The chain couples TRBV6-1 to TRBJ2-3; the match to TRBD2 covers 9 bases. The V and J ends lost 5 bases and 2 bases, in that order; junction bases with no gene match: 14. The V gene's germline CDR1 is MNHNS and CDR2 SASEGT. This CDR3 region has 18 residues. The CDR3 nucleotides read TGTGCCAGCAGTCTAAACTCAGGCCTAGCGGGACTCACAGATACGCAGTATTTT. Its protein is CASSLNSGLAGLTDTQYF.

This clonotype was seen ten or more times. The chain links TRBV20-1 to TRBJ1-1; no reliable D call. The germline V gene encodes CDR1 DFQATT and CDR2 SNEGSKA (reference sequence). V was trimmed by 0 bases and J by 8 bases, leaving 10 bases between them. The CDR3 runs to 12 residues. The CDR3 DNA follows: TGCAGTGCTAGAGATGTCGCAGCCGAAGCTTTCTTT. It is translated as CSARDVAAEAFF.

This clonotype was seen repeatedly, ten times or more. The CDR3 loop is CASRPSGGGVSYEQYF. CDR3 bases: TGTGCCAGCAGGCCTTCCGGAGGGGGGGTAAGCTACGAGCAGTACTTC. This rearrangement joins TRBV28 to TRBJ2-7; D is perhaps TRBD2 (7 bases). The CDR3 sequence is 16 residues long. Trimming took off 6 bases at V and 3 bases at J, with 21 bases between the two ends. Germline CDR1 and CDR2: MDHEN and SYDVKM.

This clonotype was counted many times. The rearrangement joins TRBV11-3 to TRBJ2-5; 9 nucleotides match TRBD1. V lost 5 bases, J lost 3 bases, and 4 bases stayed unmatched. CDR3 length equals 14 residues. From germline, CDR1 is SGHNT and CDR2 YENEEA. The CDR3 region has the DNA TGTGCCAGCAGCGCGGGGACAGGGAAAGAGACCCAGTACTTC. Its translation: CASSAGTGKETQYF. Supplemented by reference TRBV11-3 and TRBJ2-5, the full variable domain reads EAGVVQSPRYKIIEKKQPVAFWCNPISGHNTLYWYLQNLGQGPELLIRYENEEAVDDSQLPKDRFSAERLKGVDSTLKIQPAELGDSAVYLCASSAGTGKETQYFGPGTRLLVL.

This clonotype occurred many times. This rearrangement joins TRBV2 to TRBJ1-2; 10 bases align to TRBD1. After removal of 5 bases from V and 0 bases from J, the junction contained 9 bases not matched to a gene. The germline gives CDR1 SNHLY, CDR2 FYNNEI. This CDR3 contains 17 residues. The CDR3 spells CASSRGTGVPPNYGYTF. The CDR3 DNA sequence: TGTGCCAGCAGTCGAGGGACAGGGGTGCCCCCTAACTATGGCTACACCTTC. Drawing the rest from reference TRBV2 and TRBJ1-2, the complete variable domain is EPEVTQTPSHQVTQMGQEVILRCVPISNHLYFYWYRQILGQKVEFLVSFYNNEISEKSEIFDDQFSVERPDGSNFTLKIRSTKLEDSAMYFCASSRGTGVPPNYGYTFGSGTRLTVV.

There are a few counts of this clonotype. The chain has TRBV19 and TRBJ1-1; D remains ambiguous. The germline CDR1 and CDR2 sequences are LNHDA and SQIVND (reference sequence). The CDR3 is made up of 15 amino acids. With 7 bases removed from V and 1 base from J, the gap between germline ends came to 16 bases. The CDR3 reads CASTLSQRKNTEAFF. DNA of the CDR3: TGTGCCAGTACCCTGTCCCAGAGAAAGAACACTGAAGCTTTCTTT.

This clonotype appeared a few times. The V and J genes are TRBV29-1 and TRBJ1-2; TRBD1 agrees at 8 bases. V was pared by 3 bases and J by 8 bases, with 5 bases of the junction left unmatched. CDR1 is SQVTM, CDR2 ANQGSEA, per germline. CDR3 length: 12 amino acids. CDR3 sequence: CSVEQGARGYTF. CDR3 nucleotides: TGCAGCGTTGAGCAGGGGGCTCGAGGCTACACCTTC. Full variable domain (outside the CDR3, taken from reference TRBV29-1 and TRBJ1-2): SAVISQKPSRDICQRGTSLTIQCQVDSQVTMMFWYRQQPGQSLTLIATANQGSEATYESGFVIDKFPISRPNLTFSTLTVSNMSPEDSSIYLCSVEQGARGYTFGSGTRLTVV.

This clonotype has at least ten counts. The chain carries TRBV28 and TRBJ2-7; 10 bases agree with TRBD2. Germline CDR1 reads MDHEN; CDR2 reads SYDVKM. The junction had 4 bases not matched to a gene; V was cut back by 6 bases and J by 2 bases. This CDR3 region has 14 residues. The CDR3 loop reads CASSKLAGTYEQYF. Here the CDR3 DNA reads TGTGCCAGCAGCAAACTAGCGGGAACCTACGAGCAGTACTTC.

The chain employs TRBV6-1 and TRBJ2-3; D call uncertain. The CDR3 has 14 residues. Trimming removed 6 bases at V and 2 bases at J, with 12 bases between. Per germline, CDR1 MNHNS and CDR2 SASEGT. The CDR3 DNA sequence: TGTGCCAGCAGAGACTCAAACCCCACAGATACGCAGTATTTT. Encoded protein: CASRDSNPTDTQYF.

The chain carries TRBV6-2 or TRBV6-3 and TRBJ2-7; 7 bases are a match to TRBD1. Germline trimming cut 4 bases from V and 2 bases from J; bases unmatched to any gene: 17. This CDR3 region has 18 residues. Per the germline V gene, CDR1 is MNHEY and CDR2 is SVGEGT. CDR3 nucleotides: TGTGCCAGCAGTTCTTCCTCACGGCCGGGGACAGTTGCCTACGAGCAGTACTTC. This sequence encodes CASSSSSRPGTVAYEQYF.

The chain employs TRBV30 and TRBJ2-1; 7 bases line up with TRBD2. CDR1 and CDR2 from the germline V gene are GTSNPN and SVGIG (reference sequence). V was clipped by 4 bases and J by 1 base; unmatched bases: 4. This CDR3 comprises 14 residues. As DNA, the CDR3 is TGTGCCTGGACGGGGGGTATTTCCTACAATGAGCAGTTCTTC. Translated, it gives CAWTGGISYNEQFF.

This clonotype was seen many times. CDR3 in DNA: TGTGCCAGCTCACCACCCGCTAGCGGGAACTACAATGAGCAGTTCTTC. Amino acids: CASSPPASGNYNEQFF. V usage is TRBV18 and J usage is TRBJ2-1; 9 nucleotides line up with TRBD2. Germline V gene sequence: CDR1 KGHSH, CDR2 LQKENI. The CDR3 loop spans 16 amino acids. J gave up 3 bases and V 0 bases, and 3 bases lay outside the gene matches.

A word on this clonotype: One base away lies a much larger clone, so this may be a sequencing read error. The conserved phenylalanine or tryptophan is not found at the CDR3 terminus, so this likely reflects a read error. The V gene is TRBV5-1, the J gene TRBJ1-5; D remains ambiguous. The CDR3 runs 17 residues. V lost 3 bases and J lost 2, with 18 bases in between. CDR1 SGHRS and CDR2 YFSETQ come from the germline V gene. This chain's CDR3 is CASSSPGLQHGNQPQHS. In DNA form, the CDR3 reads TGCGCCAGCAGCTCGCCGGGCCTCCAACATGGCAATCAGCCCCAGCATTCT.

The genes are TRBV19 and TRBJ2-7; TRBD2 aligns across 7 bases. Trimming took 5 bases from V and 3 from J; bases not matched to a gene: 7. This CDR3 has 14 residues. Looked up from germline, CDR1 is LNHDA and CDR2 is SQIVND (reference sequence). The DNA for the CDR3 is TGTGCCAGTAGTTCACGGGAGGAGCTCTACGAGCAGTACTTC. This encodes CASSSREELYEQYF. The full variable domain, completed using reference TRBV19 and TRBJ2-7, is DGGITQSPKYLFRKEGQNVTLSCEQNLNHDAMYWYRQDPGQGLRLIYYSQIVNDFQKGDIAEGYSVSREKKESFPLTVTSAQKNPTAFYLCASSSREELYEQYFGPGTRLTVT.

This clonotype was picked up many times. The genes are TRBV18 and TRBJ2-3, with no clear D. The germline V and J ends were trimmed by 2 bases and 8 bases, with 11 bases remaining between them. CDR1 and CDR2 from the germline V gene are KGHSH and LQKENI. The CDR3 sequence is 13 residues long. CDR3 in amino acids: CASSPESGSTQYF. CDR3 DNA: TGTGCCAGCTCACCAGAAAGTGGGTCTACGCAGTATTTT.

This clonotype was seen many times. V and J are TRBV2 and TRBJ1-2, with 8 bases identical to TRBD1. The germline CDR1 and CDR2 sequences are SNHLY and FYNNEI. This CDR3 comprises 14 residues. Germline trimming cut 6 bases from V and 4 bases from J; bases unmatched to any gene: 7. The CDR3 region has the DNA TGTGCCAGCAGGGGAGGACAGGGAACCTATGGCTACACCTTC. It specifies CASRGGQGTYGYTF.

This chain uses TRBV20-1 with TRBJ1-5; D remains ambiguous. Trimming stripped 2 bases from V and 4 bases from J, with 3 bases between. The CDR3 length is 11 residues. Germline V gene lookup returns CDR1 DFQATT and CDR2 SNEGSKA (reference sequence). DNA for the CDR3: TGCAGTGCTAGAAGGAATCAGCCCCAGCATTTT. As protein: CSARRNQPQHF.

The chain uses TRBV2 and TRBJ1-1; D call uncertain. The germline V gene has CDR1 SNHLY and CDR2 FYNNEI. The CDR3 runs 16 residues. The V and J ends lost 7 bases and 4 bases respectively, with 22 bases between them. CDR3 region: CASKYRSGSRGTEAFF. CDR3 sequence (DNA): TGTGCCAGCAAATATCGCTCTGGGTCACGAGGCACTGAAGCTTTCTTT.

This clonotype showed up many times. The chain recombines TRBV28 with TRBJ2-7; D uncertain. Trimming stripped 2 bases from V and 2 bases from J, with 7 bases between. Germline V gives CDR1 MDHEN, CDR2 SYDVKM. CDR3 length: 13 residues. The CDR3 sequence is CASSLRVAYEQYF. In DNA, the CDR3 is TGTGCCAGCAGTTTAAGGGTAGCCTACGAGCAGTACTTC.

V usage is TRBV30 and J usage is TRBJ1-4, with D perhaps matching TRBD1 (5 bases). CDR1 is GTSNPN and CDR2 is SVGIG in the germline V gene (reference sequence). Trimming cost V 3 bases and J 12 bases, with 32 bases left between them. This CDR3 comprises 18 residues. The CDR3 DNA sequence: TGTGCCTGGAGCGTAAATGGGAGGGGCGGACCGCTAATGAAGGAACTGTTTTTT. It translates to CAWSVNGRGGPLMKELFF. Full variable domain (missing parts from reference TRBV30 and TRBJ1-4): SQTIHQWPATLVQPVGSPLSLECTVEGTSNPNLYWYRQAAGRGLQLLFYSVGIGQISSEVPQNLSASRPQDRQFILSSKKLLLSDSGFYLCAWSVNGRGGPLMKELFFGSGTQLSVL.

With regard to this clonotype: A much larger clone lies a single base off, so this may be a read error. The chain recombines TRBV6-1 with TRBJ1-5; tentative D call: TRBD1 (6 bases). There are 16 residues in the CDR3. The V and J ends lost 5 bases and 6 bases respectively, with 20 bases between them. Germline V gene data show CDR1 as MNHNS and CDR2 as SASEGT. The CDR3 loop is CASSPRRGAIVQPQHF. The CDR3 DNA is TGTGCCAGCAGTCCCAGACGGGGGGCTATTGTTCAGCCCCAGCATTTT.

This clonotype occurred many times. V is TRBV30 and J is TRBJ1-3; D is ambiguous. Germline values: CDR1 GTSNPN, CDR2 SVGIG (reference sequence). The CDR3 covers 13 residues. The V end lost 8 bases, the J end lost 4 bases, and 15 bases lay between the germline ends. CDR3 nucleotides: TGTGCCGTAGACACAGCTCTGGGAAACACCATATATTTT. Translating gives CAVDTALGNTIYF.